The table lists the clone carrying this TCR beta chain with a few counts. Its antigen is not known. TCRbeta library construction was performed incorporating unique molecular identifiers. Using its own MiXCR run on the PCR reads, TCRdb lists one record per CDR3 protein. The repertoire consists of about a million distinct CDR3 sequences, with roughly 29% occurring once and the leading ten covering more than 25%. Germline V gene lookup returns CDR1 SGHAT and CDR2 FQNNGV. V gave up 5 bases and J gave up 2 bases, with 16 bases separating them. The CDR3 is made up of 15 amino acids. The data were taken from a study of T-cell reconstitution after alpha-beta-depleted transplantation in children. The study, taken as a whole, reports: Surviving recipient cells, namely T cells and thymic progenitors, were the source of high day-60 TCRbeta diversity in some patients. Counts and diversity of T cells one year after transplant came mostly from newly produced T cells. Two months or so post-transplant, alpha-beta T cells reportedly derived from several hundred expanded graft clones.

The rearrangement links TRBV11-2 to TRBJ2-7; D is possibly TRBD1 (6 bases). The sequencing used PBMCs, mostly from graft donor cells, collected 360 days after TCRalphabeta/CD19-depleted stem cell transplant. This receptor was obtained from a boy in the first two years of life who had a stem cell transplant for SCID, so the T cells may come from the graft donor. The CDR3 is CASSPIWTEAYEQYF. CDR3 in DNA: TGTGCCAGCAGCCCGATTTGGACAGAGGCCTACGAGCAGTACTTC.